One and the same sample provided the 26 T cell receptor beta chains below, sequenced in a study of blood T cell repertoires in COVID-19. Only in-frame clones appear in the TCRdb table, and some are missing; sequencing was by immunoSEQ multiplex PCR. Of about 80,000 clones listed, 60% to 85% are singletons. The sequencing sample was made of peripheral blood. Receptors were obtained from a human donor in a cohort sampled during active COVID-19.

The chain has TRBV6-2 or TRBV6-3 and TRBJ2-7; D is uncertain. The V and J ends lost 6 bases and 0 bases respectively, with 6 bases between them. Germline lookup yields CDR1 MNHEY and CDR2 SVGEGT. This CDR3 has 12 amino acids. CDR3 in amino acids: CASSDTSYEQYF. The CDR3 nucleotides read TGTGCCAGCAGCGACACCTCCTACGAGCAGTACTTC.

This clone was detected ten times or more. The chain recombines TRBV30 with TRBJ2-3; D remains ambiguous. Germline V CDR1 and CDR2: GTSNPN, SVGIG (reference sequence). Trimming removed 2 bases at V and 2 bases at J, with 11 bases between. The CDR3 runs to 14 residues. CDR3 bases: TGTGCCTGGAGTTCTATGGGCCACACAGATACGCAGTATTTT. Its protein product is CAWSSMGHTDTQYF.

The chain is built from TRBV5-1 and TRBJ2-5, with D hard to call. Germline values: CDR1 SGHRS, CDR2 YFSETQ. Deletions cut 1 base from V and 5 bases from J, with 15 bases between. CDR3 size: 15 residues. CDR3 protein: CASSLSSVFGETQYF. The CDR3 region has the DNA TGCGCCAGCAGCTTGTCATCTGTTTTCGGGGAGACCCAGTACTTC.

V gene TRBV7-9 combines with J gene TRBJ2-3; TRBD2 aligns across 14 bases. This CDR3 contains 18 residues. Germline V gives CDR1 SEHNR, CDR2 FQNEAQ (reference sequence). With 1 base clipped from V and 4 bases from J, the junction kept 7 bases outside the gene matches. CDR3 in DNA: TGTGCCAGCAGCTTAGGCACTGGGACTAGCGGGAGCGCAGATACGCAGTATTTT. Its translation: CASSLGTGTSGSADTQYF.

This rearrangement joins TRBV7-2 to TRBJ1-2, with a tentative D call TRBD1 (6 bases). The germline V gene encodes CDR1 SGHTA and CDR2 FQGNSA. V was shortened by 4 bases and J by 4 bases, with 13 bases between the two germline ends. The CDR3 totals 14 residues. The CDR3 bases are TGTGCCAGCAGCTCACCGGGACACCTCTATGGCTACACCTTC. This sequence encodes CASSSPGHLYGYTF.

The rearrangement links TRBV5-4 to TRBJ2-5, with TRBD1 matching 9 bases. Germline CDR1 and CDR2: SGHNT and YYREEE (reference sequence). CDR3 length: 13 amino acids. J gave up 13 bases and V 3 bases, and 10 bases lay outside the gene matches. CDR3 nucleotides: TGTGCCAGCAGCTCACAGGGGGCGGGGACCACGTACTTC. It yields the protein CASSSQGAGTTYF.

V and J are TRBV4-3 and TRBJ2-7, with TRBD2 matching over 14 bases. Trimming at V came to 0 bases and at J to 7 bases, leaving 17 bases not matched to a gene. The CDR3 spans 20 residues. Germline values: CDR1 LGHNA, CDR2 YSLEER. CDR3: CASSQERGTSGSHGLGEQYV. The CDR3 DNA reads as TGCGCCAGCAGCCAAGAAAGGGGGACTAGCGGGAGTCATGGACTGGGGGAGCAGTACGTC.

This clone was counted at least ten times. The chain uses TRBV6-2 or TRBV6-3 and TRBJ1-2; D might be TRBD1 (6 bases). V was clipped by 4 bases and J by 2 bases, with 8 bases between them. The CDR3 extends over 13 amino acids. In germline, CDR1 is MNHEY, CDR2 SVGEGT. CDR3 in DNA: TGTGCCAGCAGTTCGACAGGAAACTATGGCTACACCTTC. Its translation: CASSSTGNYGYTF.

This clone came up a few times. This chain connects TRBV7-6 to TRBJ2-1, with 9 bases aligning to TRBD2. Per the germline V gene, CDR1 is SGHVS and CDR2 is FNYEAQ. Trimming took 5 bases from V and 8 from J; bases not matched to a gene: 16. The CDR3 runs 17 residues. DNA for the CDR3: TGTGCCAGCAGCCCAACGGCGTGGGTAGCGGGAGTTGATGAGCAGTTCTTC. It specifies CASSPTAWVAGVDEQFF.

This chain connects TRBV19 to TRBJ1-5; possibly TRBD1 for D (5 bases). Germline V gene sequence: CDR1 LNHDA, CDR2 SQIVND (reference sequence). Trimming took off 5 bases at V and 6 bases at J, with 11 bases between the two ends. The CDR3 covers 13 residues. The CDR3 sequence: CASSDTGTQPQHF. CDR3 DNA: TGTGCCAGTAGTGACACAGGTACTCAGCCCCAGCATTTT.

The V and J genes are TRBV19 and TRBJ2-7, with a possible D match to TRBD2 (5 bases). CDR1 and CDR2 from the germline V gene are LNHDA and SQIVND (reference sequence). Trimming stripped 3 bases from V and 5 bases from J, with 17 bases between. The CDR3 has 15 residues. CDR3 amino acids: CASSMVPFQEDEQYV. The DNA of the CDR3 is TGTGCCAGTAGTATGGTACCTTTCCAGGAGGACGAGCAGTACGTC.

The chain couples TRBV3-1 (or the pseudogene TRBV3-2) to TRBJ2-3; 11 bases match TRBD2. The CDR3 totals 16 residues. Trimming removed 1 base from V and 5 bases from J; junction bases left unmatched: 5. CDR1 is LGHDT, CDR2 YNNKEL, per germline (reference sequence). The CDR3, as DNA: TGTGCCAGCAGCCAAGGACTAGCGGGATATGAAGATACGCAGTATTTT. It yields the protein CASSQGLAGYEDTQYF.

CDR3 DNA: TGTGCCAGCGGGGGACAGTCACTCCATGAGCAGTTCTTC. Protein: CASGGQSLHEQFF. The J gene is TRBJ2-1, the V gene TRBV28; 7 bases align to TRBD1. Germline assignment: CDR1 MDHEN and CDR2 SYDVKM. The CDR3 runs to 13 residues. The junction had 9 bases not matched to a gene; V was cut back by 8 bases and J by 8 bases.

The chain combines TRBV5-1 with TRBJ2-5; possible D gene TRBD1, 6 bases. Germline V lookup: CDR1 SGHRS, CDR2 YFSETQ. Trimming took 0 bases from V and 4 from J, leaving 10 bases between them. The CDR3 has 14 amino acids. DNA for the CDR3: TGCGCCAGCAGCTTGGGTCAGGGGCTAGAGACCCAGTACTTC. Translation: CASSLGQGLETQYF.

The CDR3 DNA follows: TGCGCCAGCAGCAAACAACAGGTCTACGACTACGAGCAGTACTTC. It is translated as CASSKQQVYDYEQYF. The chain joins TRBV5-1 to TRBJ2-7, with D perhaps TRBD1 (5 bases). Germline lookup yields CDR1 SGHRS and CDR2 YFSETQ. This CDR3 spans 15 amino acids. V gave up 4 bases and J gave up 3 bases, with 17 bases separating them.

This chain uses TRBV18 with TRBJ1-3; D remains ambiguous. The germline V gene encodes CDR1 KGHSH and CDR2 LQKENI. Trimming removed 4 bases from V and 0 bases from J, with 7 bases in between. The CDR3 runs to 14 residues. The DNA of the CDR3 is TGTGCCAGCTCACAGAGGATCTCTGGAAACACCATATATTTT. Its protein product is CASSQRISGNTIYF.

This chain joins TRBV24-1 and TRBJ2-1, with a possible D match to TRBD1 (6 bases). Germline V gene data show CDR1 as KGHDR and CDR2 as SFDVKD. Trimming removed 5 bases at V and 4 bases at J, with 20 bases between. CDR3 length equals 17 residues. The chain's CDR3 is CATSGDAGTRRYNEQFF. The CDR3 nucleotides read TGTGCCACCAGTGGGGATGCCGGGACAAGGAGATACAATGAGCAGTTCTTC.

The chain links TRBV5-4 to TRBJ2-4, with 10 bases that match TRBD1. In germline, CDR1 is SGHNT, CDR2 YYREEE (reference sequence). V dropped 5 bases and J dropped 7; count of bases not matched to a gene: 9. The CDR3 consists of 15 residues. The CDR3 coding sequence is TGTGCCAGCAGTTCGACAGGGGGCGGAGAGAACATTCAGTACTTC. It specifies CASSSTGGGENIQYF.

This clone has a single count. The chain combines TRBV3-1 (or the pseudogene TRBV3-2) with TRBJ2-5, with 15 positions matching TRBD2. The CDR3 consists of 15 residues. V was pared by 7 bases and J by 13 bases, with 13 bases of the junction left unmatched. From germline, CDR1 is LGHDT and CDR2 YNNKEL (reference sequence). The CDR3 DNA is TGTGCCAGCAACTCGGCGGGACTAGCGGGGGGAGGGGTGTACTTC. This gives the protein CASNSAGLAGGGVYF.

The chain links TRBV5-1 to TRBJ2-1, with D maybe TRBD2 (6 bases). Trimming shortened V by 4 bases and J by 3 bases, and 14 bases separated the two germline ends. The CDR3 runs 15 residues. Looked up from germline, CDR1 is SGHRS and CDR2 is YFSETQ. The CDR3 DNA reads TGCGCCAGCAGCCAACAGACAGCGGGCTACAATGAGCAGTTCTTC. Amino acid sequence: CASSQQTAGYNEQFF.

The V gene is TRBV10-3, the J gene TRBJ2-1, with TRBD1 identical over 11 bases. Germline CDR1 and CDR2: ENHRY and SYGVKD. CDR3 size: 15 residues. With V trimmed by 2 bases and J by 5 bases, 2 bases remained unmatched. The CDR3 nucleotides read TGTGCCATCAGTGAGACGGGACAGGGGGACAATGAGCAGTTCTTC. Translated, it gives CAISETGQGDNEQFF.

In DNA, the CDR3 is TGTGCCAGCAGCTTAGCGGCCACTAGCGGGGGATCGGAGCAGTACTTC. It yields the protein CASSLAATSGGSEQYF. This chain links TRBV7-9 with TRBJ2-7, with 11 bases fitting TRBD2. The V segment lost 0 bases and the J segment 7 bases; nucleotides outside the gene matches: 8. Germline CDR1 reads SEHNR; CDR2 reads FQNEAQ (reference sequence). The CDR3 covers 16 residues.

Only a few counts were recorded for this clone. The rearrangement links TRBV12-3 or TRBV12-4 to TRBJ2-3; D unresolved. There are 12 residues in the CDR3. The V end was cut by 6 bases, the J end by 3 bases, with 7 bases between. The CDR3 reads CASSLVTDTQYF. The CDR3 DNA is TGTGCCAGCAGCCTAGTTACAGATACGCAGTATTTT.

The gene calls are TRBV5-8 and TRBJ1-4; 7 bases line up with TRBD1. After removal of 4 bases from V and 0 bases from J, the junction contained 6 bases not matched to a gene. The CDR3 loop spans 16 amino acids. From germline, CDR1 is SGHTS and CDR2 YDEGEE. CDR3 amino acids: CASSHRDSSTNEKLFF. The CDR3 nucleotides are TGTGCCAGCAGCCACCGGGACAGTTCAACTAATGAAAAACTGTTTTTT.

This chain connects TRBV10-3 to TRBJ2-1; TRBD2 matches at 9 bases. V lost 3 bases and J lost 10; bases outside the gene matches: 16. The CDR3 is 17 residues long. The germline V gene has CDR1 ENHRY and CDR2 SYGVKD. CDR3 loop: CAISDLHLGGRAGEQFF. CDR3 nucleotides: TGTGCCATCAGTGATTTACATCTTGGCGGGAGGGCAGGAGAGCAGTTCTTC.

There are a few counts of this clone. The CDR3 here is CASSPTGTYNEQFF. CDR3 nucleotides: TGTGCCAGCAGCCCGACAGGGACCTACAATGAGCAGTTCTTC. The chain carries TRBV6-5 and TRBJ2-1, with 7 bases matching TRBD1. The ends lost 6 bases at V and 2 bases at J; junction bases unmatched: 4. This CDR3 is 14 amino acids long. Germline CDR1 is MNHEY and CDR2 is SVGAGI.